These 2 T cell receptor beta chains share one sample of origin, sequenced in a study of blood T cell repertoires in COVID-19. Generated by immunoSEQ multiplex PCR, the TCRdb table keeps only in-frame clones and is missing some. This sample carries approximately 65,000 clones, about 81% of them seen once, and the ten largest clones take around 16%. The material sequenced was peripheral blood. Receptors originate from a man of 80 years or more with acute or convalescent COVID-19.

For the CDR3, the DNA is TGTGCCAGCACTAGCGGGGGCCAAGAGACCCAGTACTTC. It encodes CASTSGGQETQYF. The chain employs TRBV2 and TRBJ2-5; 10 positions agree with TRBD2. The V segment lost 7 bases and the J segment 1 base; nucleotides outside the gene matches: 0. Germline CDR1 is SNHLY and CDR2 is FYNNEI. The CDR3 sequence is 13 residues long.

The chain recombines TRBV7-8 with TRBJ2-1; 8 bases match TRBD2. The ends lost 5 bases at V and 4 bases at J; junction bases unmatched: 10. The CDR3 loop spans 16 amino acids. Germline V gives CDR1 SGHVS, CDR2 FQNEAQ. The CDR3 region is CASSPRGGASYNEQFF. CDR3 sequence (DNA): TGTGCCAGCAGCCCACGGGGGGGGGCTAGTTACAATGAGCAGTTCTTC.